Presented here are 32 T cell receptor beta chains from one specimen sequenced in a study of CD8 T cells in ankylosing spondylitis. General study findings and limits: Seemingly characteristic of ankylosing spondylitis blood was a TCR beta motif consisting of about 8 highly homologous variants.

No cognate antigen is known for these TCRs. One entry per CDR3 protein results from TCRdb running MiXCR on the 5' RACE reads. This table holds around 220,000 distinct CDR3 sequences, approximately 20% found once. Sequencing was carried out using blood, either unsorted or a sorted T cell fraction (not recorded which). Receptor source: a male donor with ankylosing spondylitis.

This chain connects TRBV6-5 to TRBJ2-1; D unclear. Germline V CDR1 and CDR2: MNHEY, SVGAGI. The CDR3 loop spans 14 amino acids. Trimming stripped 2 bases from V and 7 bases from J, with 12 bases between. The CDR3 region is CASSYGETFNEQFF. In DNA form, the CDR3 reads TGTGCCAGCAGTTACGGTGAGACTTTTAATGAGCAGTTCTTC.

This chain connects TRBV6-5 to TRBJ2-7; D uncertain. V lost 0 bases and J 3 bases, leaving 6 bases between the germline ends. CDR3 length: 13 residues. The germline V gene encodes CDR1 MNHEY and CDR2 SVGAGI. CDR3 protein: CASSYSKVYEQYF. CDR3 nucleotide sequence: TGTGCCAGCAGTTACTCGAAAGTCTACGAGCAGTACTTC.

This clonotype was counted between two and nine times. The chain joins TRBV12-3 or TRBV12-4 to TRBJ2-5, with D perhaps matching TRBD1 or TRBD2 (5 bases each). The CDR3 is 15 residues long. The V end lost 3 bases, the J end lost 0 bases, and 11 bases lay between the germline ends. Here the CDR3 reads CASSLDGTYQETQYF. The CDR3 coding sequence is TGTGCCAGCAGTTTGGACGGGACGTACCAAGAGACCCAGTACTTC.

This clonotype was detected a few times. This chain joins TRBV6-2 or TRBV6-3 and TRBJ2-3, with 9 bases aligning to TRBD2. The CDR3 sequence is 15 residues long. Trimming cost V 4 bases and J 4 bases; bases outside gene matches: 6. Germline CDR1 reads MNHEY; CDR2 reads SVGEGT. CDR3 sequence (DNA): TGTGCCAGCAGTTTAGCGGGAGAAAGGGCAGATACGCAGTATTTT. Amino acids: CASSLAGERADTQYF.

The V and J genes are TRBV7-2 and TRBJ1-2; 7 nucleotides agree with TRBD1. Trimming at V came to 0 bases and at J to 4 bases, leaving 14 bases not matched to a gene. Germline V gene data show CDR1 as SGHTA and CDR2 as FQGNSA. This CDR3 contains 18 residues. The CDR3 coding sequence is TGTGCCAGCAGCTTAGCCCCTCCGGGACAGCATCCTCGCTATGGCTACACCTTC. The encoded protein is CASSLAPPGQHPRYGYTF.

V and J are TRBV9 and TRBJ2-3; 9 nucleotides align to TRBD2. The junction had 3 bases not matched to a gene; V was cut back by 1 base and J by 0 bases. This CDR3 comprises 16 residues. CDR1 is SGDLS, CDR2 YYNGEE, per germline. The CDR3 sequence: CASSVRLAGSTDTQYF. Here the CDR3 DNA reads TGTGCCAGCAGCGTAAGGCTAGCGGGAAGCACAGATACGCAGTATTTT. The whole variable domain, filled in from reference TRBV9 and TRBJ2-3, reads DSGVTQTPKHLITATGQRVTLRCSPRSGDLSVYWYQQSLDQGLQFLIQYYNGEERAKGNILERFSAQQFPDLHSELNLSSLELGDSALYFCASSVRLAGSTDTQYFGPGTRLTVL.

The chain recombines TRBV6-1 with TRBJ2-7; no firm D call. The germline gives CDR1 MNHNS, CDR2 SASEGT. CDR3 size: 14 residues. Trimming removed 0 bases from V and 7 bases from J, with 13 bases in between. As DNA, the CDR3 is TGTGCCAGCAGTGAAGCGACCGACCGTGGGGAGCAGTACTTC. Protein product: CASSEATDRGEQYF.

This clonotype has only a few counts. The chain employs TRBV10-2 and TRBJ1-5, with TRBD1 as a possible D gene (6 bases). CDR1 and CDR2 from the germline V gene are WSHSY and SAAADI. The germline V and J ends were trimmed by 1 base and 3 bases, with 13 bases remaining between them. The CDR3 runs to 16 residues. CDR3 amino acids: CASSEWATGTNQPQHF. The CDR3 DNA is TGCGCCAGCAGTGAGTGGGCGACAGGAACCAATCAGCCCCAGCATTTT.

This clonotype was counted once. The V gene is TRBV4-2, the J gene TRBJ1-1; tentatively, D is TRBD1 (5 bases). Germline CDR1 and CDR2: LGHNA and YNFKEQ. V lost 1 base to trimming and J lost 10 bases, with 13 bases between them. CDR3 length: 13 amino acids. The CDR3 here is CASSQGGTGGAFF. CDR3 nucleotide sequence: TGTGCCAGCAGCCAAGGCGGGACGGGGGGAGCTTTCTTT.

The chain couples TRBV5-1 to TRBJ1-2; no firm D call. Looked up from germline, CDR1 is SGHRS and CDR2 is YFSETQ. The CDR3 is 15 amino acids. V lost 2 bases to trimming and J lost 1 base, with 12 bases between them. The CDR3 region has the DNA TGCGCCAGCAGCTTCCGACCAGGAGATAACTATGGCTACACCTTC. This encodes CASSFRPGDNYGYTF.

DNA for the CDR3: TGTGCCAGCAGCGACTTTGCGGGAGGTTTCTCCTACGAGCAGTACTTC. Residues: CASSDFAGGFSYEQYF. The chain employs TRBV7-2 and TRBJ2-7, with TRBD2 matching 8 bases. V was clipped by 5 bases and J by 0 bases; unmatched bases: 9. CDR3 size: 16 residues. In germline, CDR1 is SGHTA, CDR2 FQGNSA. Looking up the rest from reference TRBV7-2 and TRBJ2-7 gives the full variable domain: GAGVSQSPSNKVTEKGKDVELRCDPISGHTALYWYRQSLGQGLEFLIYFQGNSAPDKSGLPSDRFSAERTGGSVSTLTIQRTQQEDSAVYLCASSDFAGGFSYEQYFGPGTRLTVT.

This chain connects TRBV4-1 to TRBJ2-5; TRBD1 or TRBD2 may be the D gene (5 bases each). V lost 0 bases to trimming and J lost 4 bases, with 6 bases between them. Germline V gives CDR1 MGHRA, CDR2 YSYEKL. CDR3 length: 13 amino acids. In DNA form, the CDR3 reads TGCGCCAGCAGCCAAGAGGGACGAGAGACCCAGTACTTC. As protein: CASSQEGRETQYF.

This clonotype has a handful of counts. The gene calls are TRBV12-3 or TRBV12-4 and TRBJ1-5; 7 nucleotides match TRBD1. This CDR3 has 15 residues. V shed 5 bases and J 4 bases; nucleotides not matched to a gene: 8. CDR3 sequence (DNA): TGTGCCAGCAGTCCCACAGGGGACCTTAATCAGCCCCAGCATTTT. Translated: CASSPTGDLNQPQHF.

V gene TRBV5-6 combines with J gene TRBJ2-3; 8 bases align to TRBD1. With 4 bases clipped from V and 2 bases from J, the junction kept 9 bases outside the gene matches. Germline-derived CDR1 and CDR2 are SGHDT and YYEEEE. The CDR3 is made up of 16 amino acids. The CDR3, as DNA: TGTGCCAGCAGCATGAGGGAGACAGGGGTCACAGATACGCAGTATTTT. It translates to CASSMRETGVTDTQYF.

The J gene is TRBJ2-7, the V gene TRBV6-2 or TRBV6-3; D gene ambiguous. The V end was cut by 6 bases, the J end by 0 bases, with 9 bases between. Germline CDR1 is MNHEY and CDR2 is SVGEGT. This CDR3 comprises 13 residues. The CDR3 region is CASRDGYSYEQYF. CDR3 DNA sequence: TGTGCCAGCAGGGACGGATACTCCTACGAGCAGTACTTC.

In this sample, this clonotype turned up many times. The chain has TRBV12-3 or TRBV12-4 and TRBJ2-3; 7 positions agree with TRBD2. V was pared by 6 bases and J by 4 bases, with 7 bases of the junction left unmatched. The CDR3 has 14 amino acids. The CDR3 sequence is CASRVAGVPDTQYF. The CDR3, as DNA: TGTGCCAGCAGAGTGGCGGGAGTCCCAGATACGCAGTATTTT.

This clonotype appeared a few times. The chain has TRBV9 and TRBJ2-2; D may be TRBD2 (6 bases). CDR3 length equals 14 residues. Between the trimmed V and J ends, which lost 4 bases and 3 bases, there was a span of 10 bases. Germline CDR1 reads SGDLS; CDR2 reads YYNGEE. The CDR3 nucleotides read TGTGCCAGCAGCCCTATAGCGGACACCGGGGAGCTGTTTTTT. It translates to CASSPIADTGELFF.

V gene TRBV20-1 combines with J gene TRBJ1-5; D may be TRBD1 (6 bases). V lost 5 bases, J lost 4 bases, and 21 bases lay in between. The CDR3 runs to 16 residues. Germline lookup yields CDR1 DFQATT and CDR2 SNEGSKA (reference sequence). CDR3 in DNA: TGCAGTGCTCCCCGACAGGTCAACTCGGGTAATCAGCCCCAGCATTTT. Protein sequence: CSAPRQVNSGNQPQHF.

The table lists this clonotype with a few counts. The genes are TRBV7-8 and TRBJ2-1; 10 positions match TRBD2. The CDR3 is 16 residues long. J lost 8 bases, V lost 5 bases, and 12 bases had no gene match. From germline, CDR1 is SGHVS and CDR2 FQNEAQ. As DNA, the CDR3 is TGTGCCAGCAGCCCCTCCGAGAGCGGGAGGGTGGATGAGCAGTTCTTC. Its translation is CASSPSESGRVDEQFF.

The chain has TRBV20-1 and TRBJ2-1; maybe TRBD2 (6 bases). V lost 0 bases and J 4 bases, leaving 16 bases between the germline ends. The V gene's germline CDR1 is DFQATT and CDR2 SNEGSKA (reference sequence). This CDR3 has 16 amino acids. The CDR3 reads CSARDFGGVTYNEQFF. For the CDR3, the DNA is TGCAGTGCTAGAGATTTCGGCGGGGTAACATACAATGAGCAGTTCTTC.

This chain connects TRBV20-1 to TRBJ2-7, with 12 positions matching TRBD2. Trimming at V came to 5 bases and at J to 2 bases, leaving 16 bases not matched to a gene. CDR1 and CDR2 (germline): DFQATT, SNEGSKA (reference sequence). This CDR3 has 18 amino acids. The CDR3 sequence is CSAHEGLAGPGGPYEQYF. In DNA, the CDR3 is TGCAGTGCTCACGAGGGACTAGCGGGCCCCGGGGGGCCCTACGAGCAGTACTTC.

This chain connects TRBV6-2 or TRBV6-3 to TRBJ2-5; D is perhaps TRBD2 (6 bases). Germline V lookup: CDR1 MNHEY, CDR2 SVGEGT. Between the trimmed V and J ends, which lost 6 bases and 2 bases, there was a span of 13 bases. This CDR3 comprises 14 residues. The CDR3 DNA reads as TGTGCCAGCAGAAGGGACTCCCGGCAAGAGACCCAGTACTTC. This translates into CASRRDSRQETQYF.

J is TRBJ2-2 and V is TRBV5-1; 8 bases match TRBD2. Germline values: CDR1 SGHRS, CDR2 YFSETQ. This CDR3 contains 17 residues. V shed 3 bases and J 5 bases; nucleotides not matched to a gene: 12. As DNA, the CDR3 is TGCGCCAGCAGCTCCTTCTTAGCGGGGCTAGAAACCGGGGAGCTGTTTTTT. Translating it yields CASSSFLAGLETGELFF.

This clonotype was counted a few times. This chain joins TRBV5-1 and TRBJ2-2; TRBD2 matches 12 bases. The germline V gene has CDR1 SGHRS and CDR2 YFSETQ. Trimming removed 0 bases from V and 1 base from J; junction bases left unmatched: 1. The CDR3 runs to 17 residues. The CDR3 region is CASSLGLAGENTGELFF. Here the CDR3 DNA reads TGCGCCAGCAGCTTGGGACTAGCGGGGGAGAACACCGGGGAGCTGTTTTTT. Drawing the rest from reference TRBV5-1 and TRBJ2-2, the complete variable domain is KAGVTQTPRYLIKTRGQQVTLSCSPISGHRSVSWYQQTPGQGLQFLFEYFSETQRNKGNFPGRFSGRQFSNSRSEMNVSTLELGDSALYLCASSLGLAGENTGELFFGEGSRLTVL.

The V gene is TRBV4-2, the J gene TRBJ2-7; D might be TRBD1 (6 bases). Trimming removed 1 base from V and 0 bases from J, with 10 bases in between. This CDR3 has 15 amino acids. Germline loops: CDR1 LGHNA, CDR2 YNFKEQ. The CDR3: CASSQGVDSSYEQYF. The CDR3 DNA reads as TGTGCCAGCAGCCAAGGGGTGGACAGCTCCTACGAGCAGTACTTC.

This clonotype was seen a few times. The chain uses TRBV6-1 and TRBJ1-1; D unresolved. Trimming removed 4 bases from V and 6 bases from J, with 21 bases in between. The CDR3 contains 16 residues. Germline CDR1 and CDR2: MNHNS and SASEGT. The chain's CDR3 is CASSARVGGTSAEAFF. CDR3 DNA sequence: TGTGCCAGCAGTGCTAGGGTGGGCGGAACGAGCGCTGAAGCTTTCTTT.

This clonotype has ten or more counts. The J gene is TRBJ2-3, the V gene TRBV10-3; 9 bases agree with TRBD1. The V gene's germline CDR1 is ENHRY and CDR2 SYGVKD. With V trimmed by 3 bases and J by 5 bases, 9 bases remained unmatched. There are 16 residues in the CDR3. CDR3 residues: CAISDPRDRERDTQYF. CDR3 sequence (DNA): TGTGCCATCAGTGATCCCCGGGACAGGGAGAGAGATACGCAGTATTTT.

Only one count was recorded for this clonotype. V gene TRBV6-5 combines with J gene TRBJ1-5; possibly TRBD1 for D (6 bases). Germline V CDR1 and CDR2: MNHEY, SVGAGI. This CDR3 has 13 residues. The germline V and J ends were trimmed by 4 bases and 7 bases, with 11 bases remaining between them. The CDR3, as DNA: TGTGCCAGCAGTTTATCGGGGGGCCAGCCCCAGCATTTT. Protein: CASSLSGGQPQHF.

There are many counts of this clonotype. The CDR3 coding sequence is TGTGCCAGCAGTTTAGTAGGGTCTGAAGCTTTCTTT. Translation gives CASSLVGSEAFF. The chain employs TRBV12-3 or TRBV12-4 and TRBJ1-1; D is undetermined. V lost 1 base, J lost 6 bases, and 6 bases lay in between. The CDR3 is 12 amino acids.

This clonotype came up a few times. The CDR3 nucleotides are TGCGCCAGCAGCCAAGTGAGAGGGACATCCAACAATGAGCAGTTCTTC. It translates to CASSQVRGTSNNEQFF. The chain has TRBV4-1 and TRBJ2-1; maybe TRBD1 (6 bases). Germline V gene lookup returns CDR1 MGHRA and CDR2 YSYEKL. V was shortened by 1 base and J by 5 bases, with 15 bases between the two germline ends. This CDR3 spans 16 amino acids.

This chain links TRBV6-5 with TRBJ2-1; TRBD2 matches at 8 bases. The CDR3 extends over 15 amino acids. Germline trimming cut 4 bases from V and 3 bases from J; bases unmatched to any gene: 5. Germline assignment: CDR1 MNHEY and CDR2 SVGAGI. CDR3 amino acids: CASSFPGLDYNEQFF. In DNA form, the CDR3 reads TGTGCCAGCAGTTTTCCGGGACTAGACTACAATGAGCAGTTCTTC.

This clonotype was picked up many times. The chain employs TRBV7-9 and TRBJ2-1; D call uncertain. Trimming pared 7 bases from V and 4 bases from J, leaving 11 bases between. This CDR3 comprises 13 residues. The germline gives CDR1 SEHNR, CDR2 FQNEAQ (reference sequence). This CDR3 is CASNPPYYNEQFF. CDR3 sequence (DNA): TGTGCCAGCAATCCCCCGTATTACAATGAGCAGTTCTTC. Supplemented by reference TRBV7-9 and TRBJ2-1, the full variable domain reads DTGVSQNPRHKITKRGQNVTFRCDPISEHNRLYWYRQTLGQGPEFLTYFQNEAQLEKSRLLSDRFSAERPKGSFSTLEIQRTEQGDSAMYLCASNPPYYNEQFFGPGTRLTVL.